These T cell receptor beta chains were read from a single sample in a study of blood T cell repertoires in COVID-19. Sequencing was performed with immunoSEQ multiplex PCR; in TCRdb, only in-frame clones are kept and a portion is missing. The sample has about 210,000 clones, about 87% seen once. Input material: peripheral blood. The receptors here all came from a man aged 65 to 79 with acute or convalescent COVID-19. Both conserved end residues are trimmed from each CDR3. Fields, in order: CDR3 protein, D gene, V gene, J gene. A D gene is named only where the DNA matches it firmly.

cdr3_aa: AWIPGWNYGYT; d_call: .; v_call: TRBV30; j_call: TRBJ1-2
cdr3_aa: AIRRAGGLIPSTDTQY; d_call: .; v_call: TRBV10-3; j_call: TRBJ2-3
cdr3_aa: ASSSSQGGQPQH; d_call: .; v_call: TRBV7-2; j_call: TRBJ1-5
cdr3_aa: ASSLDWKGSYGYT; d_call: .; v_call: TRBV5-4; j_call: TRBJ1-2
cdr3_aa: ASGLGQGELF; d_call: .; v_call: TRBV12-5; j_call: TRBJ2-2
cdr3_aa: ASTQTGVTNEKLF; d_call: TRBD1; v_call: TRBV6-6; j_call: TRBJ1-4
cdr3_aa: ASSLETRGLRHNEQF; d_call: TRBD1; v_call: TRBV7-9; j_call: TRBJ2-1
cdr3_aa: ASSVRTGLDYGYT; d_call: TRBD1; v_call: TRBV9; j_call: TRBJ1-2
cdr3_aa: SARADEKLF; d_call: .; v_call: TRBV20-1; j_call: TRBJ1-4
cdr3_aa: ASSSSGYEQY; d_call: TRBD2; v_call: TRBV10-2; j_call: TRBJ2-7
cdr3_aa: ASSTTGAYEQY; d_call: TRBD1; v_call: TRBV12-3/TRBV12-4; j_call: TRBJ2-7
cdr3_aa: ASSDDRGLRTDTQY; d_call: .; v_call: TRBV2; j_call: TRBJ2-3
cdr3_aa: ASTAVQSSYNSPLH; d_call: .; v_call: TRBV5-6; j_call: TRBJ1-6
cdr3_aa: AISESDRDSYT; d_call: TRBD1; v_call: TRBV10-3; j_call: TRBJ1-2
cdr3_aa: ASSQGRAWNGYT; d_call: .; v_call: TRBV3-1/TRBV3-2; j_call: TRBJ1-2
cdr3_aa: ASSLVLGGQETQY; d_call: .; v_call: TRBV7-8; j_call: TRBJ2-5
cdr3_aa: ASISQGGTDTQY; d_call: .; v_call: TRBV6-5; j_call: TRBJ2-3
cdr3_aa: ASSLASRSNEQF; d_call: .; v_call: TRBV7-2; j_call: TRBJ2-1
cdr3_aa: ASSSSGQGHEQY; d_call: TRBD1; v_call: TRBV5-1; j_call: TRBJ2-7
cdr3_aa: ASSPRGPGLAGEGHEQY; d_call: TRBD2; v_call: TRBV6-2/TRBV6-3; j_call: TRBJ2-7
cdr3_aa: ASSLVPAGGPESKNIQY; d_call: TRBD2; v_call: TRBV5-6; j_call: TRBJ2-4
cdr3_aa: ASRGGAEQY; d_call: TRBD2; v_call: TRBV11-2; j_call: TRBJ2-7
cdr3_aa: ASSLGGTVNQPQH; d_call: TRBD1; v_call: TRBV5-4; j_call: TRBJ1-5
cdr3_aa: ASSLAQSGSYEQY; d_call: .; v_call: TRBV7-2; j_call: TRBJ2-7
cdr3_aa: ASSNRDYGYT; d_call: .; v_call: TRBV7-9; j_call: TRBJ1-2
cdr3_aa: ASRLGRNTEAF; d_call: .; v_call: TRBV19; j_call: TRBJ1-1
cdr3_aa: ASISRGGEGYNEQF; d_call: TRBD1; v_call: TRBV2; j_call: TRBJ2-1
cdr3_aa: ASSTQGVGYEAF; d_call: TRBD1; v_call: TRBV18; j_call: TRBJ1-1
cdr3_aa: ASSPGLAGFDEQF; d_call: TRBD2; v_call: TRBV5-4; j_call: TRBJ2-1
cdr3_aa: SASVGLAGTEQF; d_call: TRBD2; v_call: TRBV20-1; j_call: TRBJ2-1
cdr3_aa: ASSGQTGRSYNSPLH; d_call: .; v_call: TRBV5-6; j_call: TRBJ1-6
cdr3_aa: ATSEPVAGTDTQY; d_call: .; v_call: TRBV24-1; j_call: TRBJ2-3
cdr3_aa: ASSWLMEANTGELF; d_call: .; v_call: TRBV5-1; j_call: TRBJ2-2
cdr3_aa: ASSFTGGYEQY; d_call: TRBD1; v_call: TRBV27; j_call: TRBJ2-7
cdr3_aa: ASGSGLVAEQF; d_call: TRBD2; v_call: TRBV12-5; j_call: TRBJ2-1
cdr3_aa: ASSRDSLNTEAF; d_call: TRBD1; v_call: TRBV5-4; j_call: TRBJ1-1
cdr3_aa: ASSQAANYGYT; d_call: .; v_call: TRBV3-1/TRBV3-2; j_call: TRBJ1-2
cdr3_aa: ASSHGQGSYNEQF; d_call: TRBD1; v_call: TRBV14; j_call: TRBJ2-1
cdr3_aa: ASSRTGTTEAF; d_call: .; v_call: TRBV7-3; j_call: TRBJ1-1
cdr3_aa: ASSRLLGDKAF; d_call: .; v_call: TRBV12-3/TRBV12-4; j_call: TRBJ1-1
cdr3_aa: ASSGGQNNEQF; d_call: TRBD1; v_call: TRBV2; j_call: TRBJ2-1
cdr3_aa: ASSSDRVEQY; d_call: TRBD1; v_call: TRBV6-5; j_call: TRBJ2-7
cdr3_aa: ATSEERPQGTQY; d_call: .; v_call: TRBV24-1; j_call: TRBJ2-3
cdr3_aa: ASSPPGLAGYNEQF; d_call: TRBD2; v_call: TRBV18; j_call: TRBJ2-1
cdr3_aa: ATSDPLRDRVNEQF; d_call: TRBD1; v_call: TRBV24-1; j_call: TRBJ2-1
cdr3_aa: ASSDPTSGGGIYEQY; d_call: TRBD2; v_call: TRBV6-1; j_call: TRBJ2-7
cdr3_aa: ASLQGNQPQH; d_call: .; v_call: TRBV19; j_call: TRBJ1-5
cdr3_aa: ASSIGGAITEAF; d_call: .; v_call: TRBV7-2; j_call: TRBJ1-1
cdr3_aa: ASSLGGTDTQY; d_call: .; v_call: TRBV5-1; j_call: TRBJ2-3
cdr3_aa: ASRPQGTETQY; d_call: .; v_call: TRBV5-1; j_call: TRBJ2-5
cdr3_aa: ASSRKRGTPSTGELF; d_call: .; v_call: TRBV5-1; j_call: TRBJ2-2
cdr3_aa: ASSQVLTSSGNTIY; d_call: .; v_call: TRBV4-1; j_call: TRBJ1-3
cdr3_aa: ASSQEPGLMDTQY; d_call: .; v_call: TRBV14; j_call: TRBJ2-3
cdr3_aa: ASSLEPGTEAF; d_call: .; v_call: TRBV7-9; j_call: TRBJ1-1